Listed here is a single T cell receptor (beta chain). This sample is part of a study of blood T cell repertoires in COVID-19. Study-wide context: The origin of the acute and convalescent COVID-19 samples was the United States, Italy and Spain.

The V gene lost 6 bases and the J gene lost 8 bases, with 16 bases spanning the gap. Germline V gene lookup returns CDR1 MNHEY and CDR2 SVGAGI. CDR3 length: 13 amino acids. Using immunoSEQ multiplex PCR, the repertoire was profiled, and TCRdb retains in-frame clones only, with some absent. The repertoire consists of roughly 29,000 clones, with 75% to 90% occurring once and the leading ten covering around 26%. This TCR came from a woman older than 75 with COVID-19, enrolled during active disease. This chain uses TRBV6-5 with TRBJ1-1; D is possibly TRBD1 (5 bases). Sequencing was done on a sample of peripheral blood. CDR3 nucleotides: TGTGCCAGCAGCTTACAGGTTTGGGGAGAAGCTTTCTTT. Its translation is CASSLQVWGEAFF.